The 16 T cell receptor beta chains reported below all come from one sample, sequenced in a study of cytomegalovirus exposure and HLA in healthy donors. The repertoire was sequenced with immunoSEQ multiplex PCR; TCRdb's copy has only in-frame clones and lacks some. The sample yields 100,000 to 150,000 clones, approximately 92% seen once. The specimen was PBMCs. Receptors originate from a woman under 30 in good health and CMV-seronegative.

The chain has TRBV5-1 and TRBJ2-5; possible D gene TRBD2, 6 bases. V was shortened by 4 bases and J by 1 base, with 8 bases between the two germline ends. The CDR3 has 13 residues. Germline assignment: CDR1 SGHRS and CDR2 YFSETQ. In DNA form, the CDR3 reads TGCGCCAGCAGCGGAGGGACCCAAGAGACCCAGTACTTC. Protein: CASSGGTQETQYF.

The V and J genes are TRBV6-1 and TRBJ1-5; D call uncertain. Germline V gene sequence: CDR1 MNHNS, CDR2 SASEGT. CDR3 length: 17 residues. V lost 4 bases to trimming and J lost 7 bases, with 23 bases between them. The CDR3, as DNA: TGTGCCAGCAGTGGATGGGGTCGGGGAGGGTCGGGGCAGCCCCAGCATTTT. Its protein is CASSGWGRGGSGQPQHF.

The chain links TRBV5-1 to TRBJ1-2, with a tentative D call TRBD1 (6 bases). The CDR3 sequence is 14 residues long. Germline-derived CDR1 and CDR2 are SGHRS and YFSETQ. V was cut by 6 bases and J by 2 bases, with 14 bases left in between. The CDR3 sequence: CASTETGDNYGYTF. The CDR3 bases are TGCGCCAGCACGGAGACAGGAGACAACTATGGCTACACCTTC.

The V call is TRBV5-6, the J call TRBJ2-7; a possible D gene is TRBD1 (5 bases). Germline-derived CDR1 and CDR2 are SGHDT and YYEEEE. This CDR3 region has 14 residues. The V end lost 0 bases, the J end lost 2 bases, and 9 bases lay between the germline ends. Here the CDR3 reads CASSLDRNAYEQYF. The CDR3 DNA reads as TGTGCCAGCAGCTTGGACAGGAACGCCTACGAGCAGTACTTC.

The chain uses TRBV7-3 and TRBJ1-1; no clear D gene. The CDR3 totals 14 residues. With 1 base removed from V and 1 base from J, the gap between germline ends came to 7 bases. The germline V gene encodes CDR1 SGHTA and CDR2 FQGTGA. The DNA of the CDR3 is TGTGCCAGCAGCTTAATCGCGGGGAACACTGAAGCTTTCTTT. This translates into CASSLIAGNTEAFF.

This clone occurred many times. This chain links TRBV19 with TRBJ1-2; 7 positions match TRBD1. The CDR3 is made up of 12 amino acids. Trimming cost V 8 bases and J 4 bases; bases outside gene matches: 4. The V gene's germline CDR1 is LNHDA and CDR2 SQIVND (reference sequence). CDR3 in DNA: TGTGCCAGTGGGGGACAGCTCTATGGCTACACCTTC. This gives the protein CASGGQLYGYTF.

The chain couples TRBV5-8 to TRBJ1-5; 7 positions agree with TRBD1. J gave up 2 bases and V 1 base, and 9 bases lay outside the gene matches. CDR3 length: 17 residues. The germline CDR1 and CDR2 sequences are SGHTS and YDEGEE. For the CDR3, the DNA is TGTGCCAGCAGCTTGAGAACAGGGGCTTCGGGCAATCAGCCCCAGCATTTT. Protein product: CASSLRTGASGNQPQHF.

The chain uses TRBV7-8 and TRBJ2-7; TRBD2 aligns across 14 bases. CDR1 and CDR2 (germline): SGHVS, FQNEAQ. The length of the CDR3 is 21 residues. V lost 3 bases, J lost 2 bases, and 18 bases stayed unmatched. The CDR3 bases are TGTGCCAGCAGCTTGGTTGTGAGTGCCGGGACTAGCGGGGGAGCGACCTACGAGCAGTACTTC. It encodes CASSLVVSAGTSGGATYEQYF.

The chain joins TRBV7-9 to TRBJ2-3; 9 bases agree with TRBD2. CDR3 length: 17 amino acids. Germline V gene lookup returns CDR1 SEHNR and CDR2 FQNEAQ (reference sequence). V lost 5 bases and J lost 4; bases outside the gene matches: 13. The CDR3 is CASSTRMAGGLSDTQYF. CDR3 in DNA: TGTGCCAGCAGCACAAGGATGGCGGGGGGGCTGTCAGATACGCAGTATTTT.

The CDR3 DNA reads TGCGCCAGCAGCTTGAATCAGGGCCTATTTTTTGAGACCCAGTACTTC. It encodes CASSLNQGLFFETQYF. The chain joins TRBV5-1 to TRBJ2-5, with D perhaps matching TRBD1 (5 bases). Trimming cost V 1 base and J 5 bases, with 18 bases left between them. Germline V gene data show CDR1 as SGHRS and CDR2 as YFSETQ. CDR3 size: 16 residues. Looking up the rest from reference TRBV5-1 and TRBJ2-5 gives the full variable domain: KAGVTQTPRYLIKTRGQQVTLSCSPISGHRSVSWYQQTPGQGLQFLFEYFSETQRNKGNFPGRFSGRQFSNSRSEMNVSTLELGDSALYLCASSLNQGLFFETQYFGPGTRLLVL.

The gene calls are TRBV5-4 and TRBJ2-3; D remains ambiguous. V lost 3 bases and J 8 bases, leaving 10 bases between the germline ends. Germline CDR1 and CDR2: SGHNT and YYREEE (reference sequence). The CDR3 runs 12 residues. CDR3 bases: TGTGCCAGCAGCTCCCGACCGGGTACGCAGTATTTT. Protein sequence: CASSSRPGTQYF.

V gene TRBV9 combines with J gene TRBJ2-2; tentatively, D is TRBD2 (5 bases). CDR3 length: 17 amino acids. The V end was cut by 0 bases, the J end by 6 bases, with 18 bases between. CDR1 and CDR2 from the germline V gene are SGDLS and YYNGEE. The CDR3: CASSVGPLEAFAGELFF. CDR3 nucleotide sequence: TGTGCCAGCAGCGTAGGCCCCTTGGAGGCCTTTGCCGGGGAGCTGTTTTTT.

The chain combines TRBV6-5 with TRBJ1-2; D gene ambiguous. Germline CDR1 reads MNHEY; CDR2 reads SVGAGI. Trimming took off 2 bases at V and 8 bases at J, with 9 bases between the two ends. CDR3 length equals 12 residues. The CDR3 reads CASSYREGGYTF. In DNA, the CDR3 is TGTGCCAGCAGTTACAGGGAGGGAGGCTACACCTTC.

This chain joins TRBV5-8 and TRBJ2-1, with 8 nucleotides matching TRBD1. V was pared by 3 bases and J by 1 base, with 12 bases of the junction left unmatched. The CDR3 loop spans 18 amino acids. The germline gives CDR1 SGHTS, CDR2 YDEGEE. As DNA, the CDR3 is TGTGCCAGCAGCTCTGACAGGGGACTGCTTATATCCTACAATGAGCAGTTCTTC. Protein product: CASSSDRGLLISYNEQFF.

This chain links TRBV7-9 with TRBJ1-4; 7 bases map to TRBD1. CDR1 SEHNR and CDR2 FQNEAQ come from the germline V gene (reference sequence). The trim removed 3 bases at V and 2 bases at J, leaving 0 bases unmatched. The CDR3 sequence is 14 residues long. CDR3 DNA: TGTGCCAGCAGCTTGGGACAGACTAATGAAAAACTGTTTTTT. Amino acid sequence: CASSLGQTNEKLFF. Complete variable domain (other parts from reference TRBV7-9 and TRBJ1-4): DTGVSQNPRHKITKRGQNVTFRCDPISEHNRLYWYRQTLGQGPEFLTYFQNEAQLEKSRLLSDRFSAERPKGSFSTLEIQRTEQGDSAMYLCASSLGQTNEKLFFGSGTQLSVL.

The rearrangement links TRBV6-1 to TRBJ2-1; maybe TRBD1 (6 bases). CDR1 and CDR2 from the germline V gene are MNHNS and SASEGT. The CDR3 is 18 amino acids. The ends were cut back, 2 bases at V and 6 bases at J, with 23 bases in the middle. The DNA for the CDR3 is TGTGCCAGCAGTGAATCCCGGTTTGGACAGTACCCACTCAATGAGCAGTTCTTC. Translating it yields CASSESRFGQYPLNEQFF.